The present T cell receptor beta chain was sequenced within a study of blood T cell repertoires in COVID-19 (dated by TCRdb to between 2020 and 2021). For the study in its entirety: Collaborator samples came from the United States, Italy and Spain and covered acute and convalescent phases of COVID-19. Where available, HLA class I and class II types were obtained from metadata supplied by the sample provider rather than from assay-based typing. Deeply sampled blood TCRbeta repertoires from subjects exposed to, actively infected with, or recovered from COVID-19 were included in the dataset. The repertoires were made available in a free public database intended to serve as a resource for research on the immune response to SARS-CoV-2. Samples were obtained from the ongoing ImmuneRACE study (first 160 participants) and from roughly 1,300 subjects provided by 6 global collaborators. Sample metadata almost always included a de-identified subject ID, COVID-19 status, age in years and sex. The prospective study material was composed of cDNA or gDNA derived from T cells, B-cell-depleted T cells, or PBMCs.

In Seattle, one collaborating source enrolled patients while the infection was active and tracked those patients longitudinally over the course of disease. Collaborating institutions collected whole blood in K2EDTA tubes following their own protocols. Collaborator samples were shipped for TCRbeta analysis as frozen whole blood, isolated PBMCs, or DNA extracted from either sample type. On the study overall, not on this receptor specifically: The quantity of clinical and demographic metadata differed by source and by participant and was supplied without curation.

In this sample, this clone turned up a few times. What antigen it recognizes has not been identified. Within one base of it there is no much larger clone, and no base qualities were kept. Measured from the cysteine to the phenylalanine, the CDR3 is 15 residues long. This entry keeps only the CDR3 DNA: 45 bases, framed from base 1. Via the germline V gene (reference sequence), CDR1 is LNHNV and CDR2 YYDKDF. V sheds 0 bases and J sheds 1 base, leaving 7 bases between their ends. TCRbeta CDR3 regions were amplified from genomic DNA using the immunoSEQ Assay, a bias-controlled multiplex PCR. For the original study's pipeline: Within the assay, amplification of reference gene primers was used to estimate how many nucleated cells each sample contained. Sequence reads were collapsed and filtered to measure the absolute abundance of every unique TCRbeta CDR3 rearrangement. For each sample, productive Simpson clonality was calculated as the square root of Simpson's diversity index across productive rearrangements. Held by TCRdb, this immuneACCESS table contains in-frame sequences only and omits some clones. Under half of the omission traces to an unresolved V gene where checked; the cause of the rest is unknown. V and J calls and clone size come straight from that table; D and trimming were deduced from the DNA. Counted in this sample were approximately 120,000 clones; more than 80% of them appeared once. The ten biggest clones cover around 3% of the sample.

Rearrangement joined TRBV15 to TRBJ1-3; the D segment cannot be called with confidence. This TCR came from a woman older than 75 with COVID-19, enrolled during active disease. Sequencing was carried out using peripheral blood. The encoded CDR3 is CATSRDFSSGNTIYF. The sequenced DNA: TGTGCCACCAGCAGAGATTTCAGTTCTGGAAACACCATATATTTT. Full variable domain (CDR3 extended with the reference TRBV15 and TRBJ1-3 proteins): DAMVIQNPRYQVTQFGKPVTLSCSQTLNHNVMYWYQQKSSQAPKLLFHYYDKDFNNEADTPDNFQSRRPNTSFCFLDIRSPGLGDTAMYLCATSRDFSSGNTIYFGEGSWLTVV.